The following is a T cell receptor (beta chain) sequence with its context. Its target is unknown. At least 7 million PBMCs were isolated per sample. This record belongs to a study of blood T cells in healthy people across ages. Germline-derived CDR1 and CDR2 are ENHRY and SYGVKD. The CDR3 consists of 16 residues. Trimming took 5 bases from V and 9 from J; bases not matched to a gene: 10. It was with a sample-barcoded 5' primer and a J-beta primer mix that a second PCR of roughly 7 to 12 cycles was run. Tags on each cDNA molecule came from a template-switch adaptor with 12 random nucleotides. TCRdb re-called the 5' RACE reads through MiXCR, storing one row per CDR3 protein. The sample gives 650,000 to 1,000,000 distinct CDR3 sequences, under 40% of which show up once; roughly 13% is in the top ten. Regarding the study as a whole: Long-lived and aged donors differed, with more naive CD4+ cells and higher diversity in the long-lived. Per million T cells, the diversity of TCR beta decreased roughly linearly as age advanced.

The genes are TRBV10-3 and TRBJ2-1; the match to TRBD2 covers 13 bases. The receptor was isolated from a man younger than 35 in good health. Sequenced: blood. The CDR3 DNA follows: TGTGCCATCAGTTCGACTAGCGGGGGGCCTAGGGGTGAGCAGTTCTTC. Translation gives CAISSTSGGPRGEQFF.